This T cell receptor (beta chain) was sequenced during a study of blood T cell repertoires in COVID-19. On the study more broadly: Acute-phase and convalescent COVID-19 samples originated in the United States, Italy and Spain. The analysed material was cDNA or gDNA that came from T cells, B-cell-depleted T cells, or PBMCs.

The CDR3 extends over 16 amino acids. Per the study methods: Cell counts per sample came from amplifying reference gene primers. Here immunoSEQ multiplex PCR was the method, and the copy in TCRdb shows in-frame clones only, minus some. The V and J calls and clone size were taken over from that table, and D and trimming were inferred from the DNA. There are around 81,000 clones in the sample; roughly 88% occur only once, and just under 7.5% lies in the top ten. The chain has TRBV21-1 and TRBJ2-1; the table assigns TRBD1, which was not confirmed against the DNA. TRBV21-1 is recorded as a pseudogene. This sequence was found in a man aged 65-85 years with acute or convalescent COVID-19. Input material: peripheral blood. CDR3 sequence: CASSKADRGLSNEQFF. The CDR3 bases are TGTGCCAGCAGCAAAGCGGACAGGGGGTTGTCCAATGAGCAGTTCTTC.